This T cell receptor beta chain was sequenced for a study of T-cell memory formation after mild COVID-19. Between the trimmed V and J ends, which lost 5 bases and 3 bases, there was a span of 13 bases. The CDR3 contains 14 residues. In germline, CDR1 is SSHAT, CDR2 FNYEAQ (reference sequence). One entry per CDR3 protein results from TCRdb running MiXCR on the 5' RACE reads. This table holds fewer than 700,000 distinct CDR3 sequences, roughly 18% found once. Remarks on this clonotype: Its antigen is as yet unknown.

General observations from the study: Contracting clones from day 15 to 85 had balanced CD4/CD8; later expanders favoured CD4+.

Sequenced input: PBMCs or a T cell subset sorted from them (not recorded which). The chain combines TRBV7-7 with TRBJ2-5, with D perhaps TRBD2 (5 bases). The source of this sequence is an adult woman who had mild COVID-19 (a few samples of this study predate the infection). Cell type and time point are not known. CDR3 nucleotide sequence: TGTGCCAGCAGCCTACGGACTGGTAAAGAGACCCAGTACTTC. Translation gives CASSLRTGKETQYF.